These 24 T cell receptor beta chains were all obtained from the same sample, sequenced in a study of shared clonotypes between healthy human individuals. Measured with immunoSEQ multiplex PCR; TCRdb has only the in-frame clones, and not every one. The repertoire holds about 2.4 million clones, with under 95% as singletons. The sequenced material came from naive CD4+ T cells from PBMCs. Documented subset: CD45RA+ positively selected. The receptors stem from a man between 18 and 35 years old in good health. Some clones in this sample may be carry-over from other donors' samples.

CDR3 amino acids: CASSEALLGGGEFNEQFF. The CDR3 DNA is TGTGCCAGCAGTGAAGCGCTTCTCGGAGGGGGCGAATTTAATGAGCAGTTCTTC. The chain has TRBV6-1 and TRBJ2-1; weak D call: TRBD1 (7 bases). Trimming left V 0 bases short and J 7 bases short, with 22 bases between. The V gene's germline CDR1 is MNHNS and CDR2 SASEGT. There are 18 residues in the CDR3.

CDR3 amino acids: CASSRTSGHNEQFF. CDR3 DNA sequence: TGTGCCAGCTCGAGGACTAGCGGCCACAATGAGCAGTTCTTC. This chain joins TRBV7-3 and TRBJ2-1, with 10 bases matching TRBD2. Germline V gene data show CDR1 as SGHTA and CDR2 as FQGTGA. There are 14 residues in the CDR3. V was pared by 8 bases and J by 5 bases, with 6 bases of the junction left unmatched. Variable domain in full (rest from reference TRBV7-3 and TRBJ2-1): GAGVSQTPSNKVTEKGKYVELRCDPISGHTALYWYRQSLGQGPEFLIYFQGTGAADDSGLPNDRFFAVRPEGSVSTLKIQRTERGDSAVYLCASSRTSGHNEQFFGPGTRLTVL.

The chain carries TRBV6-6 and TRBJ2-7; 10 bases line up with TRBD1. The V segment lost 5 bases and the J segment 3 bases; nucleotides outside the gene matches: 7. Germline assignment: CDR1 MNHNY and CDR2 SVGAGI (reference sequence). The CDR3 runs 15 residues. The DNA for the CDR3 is TGTGCCAGCAGTCCGGGACAGGGGAGGATCTACGAGCAGTACTTC. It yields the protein CASSPGQGRIYEQYF.

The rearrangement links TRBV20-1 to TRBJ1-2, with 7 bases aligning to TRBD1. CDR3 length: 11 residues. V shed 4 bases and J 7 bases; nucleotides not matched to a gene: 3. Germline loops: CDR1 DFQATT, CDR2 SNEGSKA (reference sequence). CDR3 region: CSATDRVGYTF. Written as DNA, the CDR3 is TGCAGTGCTACCGACAGGGTTGGCTACACCTTC.

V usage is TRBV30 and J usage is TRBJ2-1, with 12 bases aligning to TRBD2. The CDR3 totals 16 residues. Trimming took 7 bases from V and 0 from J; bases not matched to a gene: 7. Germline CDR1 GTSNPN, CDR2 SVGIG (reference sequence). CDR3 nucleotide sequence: TGTGCCTCAAGGACTAGCGGGGCGAGCTCCTACAATGAGCAGTTCTTC. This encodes CASRTSGASSYNEQFF.

CDR3 region: CSVEPGGTGELFF. The CDR3 region has the DNA TGCAGCGTTGAGCCAGGGGGAACCGGGGAGCTGTTTTTT. The rearrangement links TRBV29-1 to TRBJ2-2, with 7 bases aligning to TRBD1. This CDR3 has 13 amino acids. The trim removed 3 bases at V and 5 bases at J, leaving 3 bases unmatched. Germline V lookup: CDR1 SQVTM, CDR2 ANQGSEA.

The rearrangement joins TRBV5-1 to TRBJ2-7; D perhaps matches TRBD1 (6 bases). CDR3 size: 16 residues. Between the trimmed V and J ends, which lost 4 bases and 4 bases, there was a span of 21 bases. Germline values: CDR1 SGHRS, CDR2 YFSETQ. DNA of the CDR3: TGCGCCAGCAGCCGACCAAACGGGACACTAAGTTACGAGCAGTACTTC. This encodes CASSRPNGTLSYEQYF.

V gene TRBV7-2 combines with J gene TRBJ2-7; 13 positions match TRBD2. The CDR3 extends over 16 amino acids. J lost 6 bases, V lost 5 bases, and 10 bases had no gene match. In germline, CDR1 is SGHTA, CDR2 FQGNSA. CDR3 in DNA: TGTGCCAGCAGCCTTGGATGGGGACTAGCGGGACGCGAGCAGTACTTC. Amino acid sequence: CASSLGWGLAGREQYF.

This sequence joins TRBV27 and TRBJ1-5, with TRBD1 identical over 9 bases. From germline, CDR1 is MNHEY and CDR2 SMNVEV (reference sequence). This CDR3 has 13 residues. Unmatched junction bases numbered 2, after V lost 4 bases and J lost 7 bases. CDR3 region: CASSWTGVQPQHF. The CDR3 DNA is TGTGCCAGCAGTTGGACAGGGGTCCAGCCCCAGCATTTT.

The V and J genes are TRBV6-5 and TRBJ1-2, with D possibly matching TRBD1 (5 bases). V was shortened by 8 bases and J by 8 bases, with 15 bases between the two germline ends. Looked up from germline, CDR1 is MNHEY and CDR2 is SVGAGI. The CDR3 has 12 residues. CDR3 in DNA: TGTGCCAGCGGGGCCGGGCCACGAGGCTACACCTTC. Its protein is CASGAGPRGYTF.

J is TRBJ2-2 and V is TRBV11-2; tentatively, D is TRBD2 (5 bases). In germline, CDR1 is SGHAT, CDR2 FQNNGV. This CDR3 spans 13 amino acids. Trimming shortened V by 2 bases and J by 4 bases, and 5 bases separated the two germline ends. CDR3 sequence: CASSLRGTGELFF. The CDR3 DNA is TGTGCCAGCAGCTTACGGGGCACCGGGGAGCTGTTTTTT.

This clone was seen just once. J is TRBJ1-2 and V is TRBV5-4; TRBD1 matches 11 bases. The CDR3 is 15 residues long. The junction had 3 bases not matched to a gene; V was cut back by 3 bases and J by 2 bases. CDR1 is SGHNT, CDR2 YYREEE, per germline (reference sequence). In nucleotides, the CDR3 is TGTGCCAGCAGCTCCCGGACAGGGGGCAACTATGGCTACACCTTC. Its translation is CASSSRTGGNYGYTF.

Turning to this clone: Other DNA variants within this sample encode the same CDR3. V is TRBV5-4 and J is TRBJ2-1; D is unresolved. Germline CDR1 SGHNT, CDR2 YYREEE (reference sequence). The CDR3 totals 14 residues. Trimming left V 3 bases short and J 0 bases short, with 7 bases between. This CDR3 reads CASSSVSSYNEQFF. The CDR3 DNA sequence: TGTGCCAGCAGCTCCGTGAGCTCCTACAATGAGCAGTTCTTC.

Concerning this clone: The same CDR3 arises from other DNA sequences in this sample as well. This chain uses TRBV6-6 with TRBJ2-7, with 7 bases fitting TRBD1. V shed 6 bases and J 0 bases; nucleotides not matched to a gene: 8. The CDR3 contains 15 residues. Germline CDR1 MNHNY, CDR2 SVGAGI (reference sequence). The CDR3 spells CASSYLQGPSYEQYF. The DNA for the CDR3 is TGTGCCAGCAGCTATTTACAGGGGCCCTCCTACGAGCAGTACTTC.

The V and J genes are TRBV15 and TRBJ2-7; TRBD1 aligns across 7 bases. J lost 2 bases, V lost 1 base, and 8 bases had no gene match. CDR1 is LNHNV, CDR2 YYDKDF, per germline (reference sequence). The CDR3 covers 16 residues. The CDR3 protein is CATSRGLDRDPYEQYF. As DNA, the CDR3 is TGTGCCACCAGCAGAGGTTTAGACAGGGACCCCTACGAGCAGTACTTC.

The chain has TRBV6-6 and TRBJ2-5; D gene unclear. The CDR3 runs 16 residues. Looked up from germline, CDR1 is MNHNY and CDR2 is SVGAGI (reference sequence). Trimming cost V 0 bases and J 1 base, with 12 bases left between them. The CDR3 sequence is CASSYSAATIQETQYF. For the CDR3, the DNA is TGTGCCAGCAGTTACTCTGCGGCAACGATCCAAGAGACCCAGTACTTC.

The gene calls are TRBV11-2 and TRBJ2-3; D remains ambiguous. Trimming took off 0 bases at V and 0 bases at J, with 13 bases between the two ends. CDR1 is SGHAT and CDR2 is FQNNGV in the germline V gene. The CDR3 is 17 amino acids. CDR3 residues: CASSLEPSARSTDTQYF. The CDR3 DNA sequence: TGTGCCAGCAGCTTAGAGCCCTCGGCACGGAGCACAGATACGCAGTATTTT.

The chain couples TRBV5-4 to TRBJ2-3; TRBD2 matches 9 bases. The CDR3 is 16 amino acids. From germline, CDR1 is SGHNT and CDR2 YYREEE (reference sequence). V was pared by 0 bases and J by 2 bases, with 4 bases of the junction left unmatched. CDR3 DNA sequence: TGTGCCAGCAGCTTGGCGGCGGGGGGGCCCACAGATACGCAGTATTTT. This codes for CASSLAAGGPTDTQYF.

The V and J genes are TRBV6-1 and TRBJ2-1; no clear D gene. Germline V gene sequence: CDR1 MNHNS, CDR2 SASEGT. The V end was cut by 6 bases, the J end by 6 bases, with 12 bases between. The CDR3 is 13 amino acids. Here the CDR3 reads CASRIRPVNEQFF. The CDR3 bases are TGTGCCAGCAGGATTCGGCCCGTCAATGAGCAGTTCTTC.

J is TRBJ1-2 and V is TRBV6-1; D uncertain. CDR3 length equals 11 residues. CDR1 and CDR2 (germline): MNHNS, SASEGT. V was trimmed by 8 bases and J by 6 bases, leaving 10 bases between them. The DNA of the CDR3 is TGTGCCAGCTCCTTGCCCGATGGCTACACCTTC. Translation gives CASSLPDGYTF.

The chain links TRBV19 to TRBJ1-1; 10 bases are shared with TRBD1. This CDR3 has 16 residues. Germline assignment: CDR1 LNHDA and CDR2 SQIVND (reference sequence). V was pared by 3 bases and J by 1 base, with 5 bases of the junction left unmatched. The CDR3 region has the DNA TGTGCCAGTAGTATCGGACAGGGGGGTCCGAACACTGAAGCTTTCTTT. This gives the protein CASSIGQGGPNTEAFF.

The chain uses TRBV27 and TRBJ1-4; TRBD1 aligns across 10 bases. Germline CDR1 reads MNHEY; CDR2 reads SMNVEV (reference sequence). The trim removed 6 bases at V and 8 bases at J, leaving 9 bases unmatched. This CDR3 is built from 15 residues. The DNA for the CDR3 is TGTGCCAGCAGCACCAGACAGGGGGCTTGGGAAAAACTGTTTTTT. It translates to CASSTRQGAWEKLFF.

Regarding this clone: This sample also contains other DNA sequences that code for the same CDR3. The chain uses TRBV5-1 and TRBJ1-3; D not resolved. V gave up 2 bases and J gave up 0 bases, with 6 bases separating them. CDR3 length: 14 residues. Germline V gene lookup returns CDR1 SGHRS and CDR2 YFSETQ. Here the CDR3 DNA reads TGCGCCAGCAGCTTATCCACCTCTGGAAACACCATATATTTT. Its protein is CASSLSTSGNTIYF.

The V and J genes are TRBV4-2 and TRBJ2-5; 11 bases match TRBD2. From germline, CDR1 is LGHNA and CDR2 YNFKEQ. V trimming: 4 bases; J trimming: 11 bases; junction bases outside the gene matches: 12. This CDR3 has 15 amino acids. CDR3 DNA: TGTGCCAGCAGCCGAACTAGCGGGAGAGCTAGAGAGCAGTACTTC. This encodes CASSRTSGRAREQYF.